A single TCR beta chain is shown here with its context. The record originates from a study of blood T cell repertoires in COVID-19. Overall study: COVID-19 samples from acute and convalescent phases originated in the United States, Italy and Spain.

The data were produced by immunoSEQ multiplex PCR, yet TCRdb's version contains in-frame clones alone and is incomplete. The data show roughly 300,000 clones, around 83% seen once. Sequencing was carried out using peripheral blood. The TCR originated in a woman in her forties or fifties with acute or convalescent COVID-19.

CDR3 bases: TGTGCCTGGAGTGCCCAGGGGGCGATTGATACGCAGTATTTT. Amino acid sequence: CAWSAQGAIDTQYF. The V and J genes are TRBV30 and TRBJ2-3; TRBD1 agrees at 8 bases. The CDR3 has 14 residues. The V segment lost 1 base and the J segment 6 bases; nucleotides outside the gene matches: 6. Germline-derived CDR1 and CDR2 are GTSNPN and SVGIG (reference sequence). The full variable domain, its missing parts supplied by reference TRBV30 and TRBJ2-3, is SQTIHQWPATLVQPVGSPLSLECTVEGTSNPNLYWYRQAAGRGLQLLFYSVGIGQISSEVPQNLSASRPQDRQFILSSKKLLLSDSGFYLCAWSAQGAIDTQYFGPGTRLTVL.